Listed here are 19 T cell receptor beta chains from one sample, sequenced in a study of technical replicates of blood from several donors. Using immunoSEQ multiplex PCR, the repertoire was profiled, and TCRdb retains in-frame clones only, with some absent. The table has nearly 80,000 clones, approximately 93% seen once. The specimen was T cells isolated from PBMCs. These receptors were collected from a human donor in good health.

The rearrangement joins TRBV6-6 to TRBJ2-1; tentatively, D is TRBD2 (5 bases). Trimming shortened V by 6 bases and J by 8 bases, and 17 bases separated the two germline ends. Germline lookup yields CDR1 MNHNY and CDR2 SVGAGI (reference sequence). The CDR3 is 14 residues long. The CDR3 protein is CASSPSGAADEQFF. CDR3 bases: TGTGCCAGCAGCCCCAGCGGTGCAGCCGATGAGCAGTTCTTC.

This clone has just one count. The rearrangement joins TRBV29-1 to TRBJ1-1, with D possibly TRBD1 on 6 matching bases. The CDR3 is 13 residues long. Germline CDR1 and CDR2: SQVTM and ANQGSEA. V was pared by 7 bases and J by 5 bases, with 17 bases between. CDR3 region: CSATRGSVTEAFF. The CDR3 DNA reads as TGCAGCGCCACGAGGGGGTCGGTTACTGAAGCTTTCTTT.

The chain combines TRBV5-6 with TRBJ2-7, with a possible D match to TRBD1 (5 bases). Trimming pared 0 bases from V and 1 base from J, leaving 11 bases between. Per germline, CDR1 SGHDT and CDR2 YYEEEE. The CDR3 consists of 15 residues. CDR3 coding DNA: TGTGCCAGCAGCTTGGCCTTGGCAGGGTCCTACGAGCAGTACTTC. Amino acid sequence: CASSLALAGSYEQYF.

The chain recombines TRBV10-3 with TRBJ2-7, with 9 bases fitting TRBD1. Looked up from germline, CDR1 is ENHRY and CDR2 is SYGVKD. The V segment lost 10 bases and the J segment 6 bases; nucleotides outside the gene matches: 16. This CDR3 comprises 15 residues. CDR3 DNA: TGTGCCACCGAGCACGGGGGACAGGGATGGGCCGAGCAGTACTTC. Its translation is CATEHGGQGWAEQYF.

This clone appeared once. The chain uses TRBV7-9 and TRBJ1-1, with 12 bases identical to TRBD1. V was clipped by 5 bases and J by 0 bases; unmatched bases: 4. The V gene's germline CDR1 is SEHNR and CDR2 FQNEAQ (reference sequence). The CDR3 has 16 amino acids. CDR3 bases: TGTGCCAGCAGCGTGGGACAGGGGGCGATGAACACTGAAGCTTTCTTT. Protein sequence: CASSVGQGAMNTEAFF.

The chain has TRBV19 and TRBJ2-5, with TRBD1 matching over 7 bases. The V gene's germline CDR1 is LNHDA and CDR2 SQIVND (reference sequence). V was clipped by 4 bases and J by 5 bases; unmatched bases: 4. This CDR3 contains 13 residues. DNA for the CDR3: TGTGCCAGTAGTACAAGGGGGCTGGAGACCCAGTACTTC. It codes for CASSTRGLETQYF.

This chain uses TRBV15 with TRBJ1-2; D unclear. Germline V gene sequence: CDR1 LNHNV, CDR2 YYDKDF (reference sequence). The germline V and J ends were trimmed by 5 bases and 5 bases, with 9 bases remaining between them. The CDR3 runs 12 residues. CDR3 nucleotide sequence: TGTGCCACCAGCGAGAGAGGTTATGGCTACACCTTC. It encodes CATSERGYGYTF.

This clone was detected only once. V is TRBV11-3 and J is TRBJ2-7; TRBD2 might be the D (6 bases). The CDR3 contains 16 residues. V was pared by 5 bases and J by 9 bases, with 26 bases between. Germline V CDR1 and CDR2: SGHNT, YENEEA. This CDR3 is CASSGNDGGIGLGQYF. The DNA for the CDR3 is TGTGCCAGCAGCGGGAATGACGGGGGAATAGGGTTGGGGCAGTACTTC.

V gene TRBV25-1 combines with J gene TRBJ2-1; 9 bases map to TRBD2. J was trimmed by 10 bases and V by 7 bases; bases with no gene match: 14. The CDR3 extends over 15 amino acids. Germline loops: CDR1 MGHDK, CDR2 SYGVNS. The CDR3 coding sequence is TGTGCCAGCAACTGGCCGGAGGTAGCGGGAGACGAGCAGTTCTTC. Its translation is CASNWPEVAGDEQFF.

The chain couples TRBV7-3 to TRBJ2-3; 10 bases map to TRBD2. Germline CDR1 SGHTA, CDR2 FQGTGA. Germline trimming cut 6 bases from V and 6 bases from J; bases unmatched to any gene: 6. The CDR3 runs to 14 residues. CDR3 loop: CASSLAGGGDTQYF. The CDR3 DNA follows: TGTGCCAGCAGTTTAGCGGGAGGCGGTGATACGCAGTATTTT. Variable domain in full (rest from reference TRBV7-3 and TRBJ2-3): GAGVSQTPSNKVTEKGKYVELRCDPISGHTALYWYRQSLGQGPEFLIYFQGTGAADDSGLPNDRFFAVRPEGSVSTLKIQRTERGDSAVYLCASSLAGGGDTQYFGPGTRLTVL.

The gene calls are TRBV6-6 and TRBJ1-1, with no clear D. CDR1 MNHNY and CDR2 SVGAGI come from the germline V gene (reference sequence). Trimming removed 2 bases from V and 4 bases from J, with 11 bases in between. CDR3 length: 14 amino acids. DNA of the CDR3: TGTGCCAGCAGTTACAGATTGGAGGGCACTGAAGCTTTCTTT. This translates into CASSYRLEGTEAFF.

A single count supports this clone. The chain has TRBV13 and TRBJ1-1; D might be TRBD1 (6 bases). The germline V gene has CDR1 PRHDT and CDR2 FYEKMQ (reference sequence). V lost 7 bases and J lost 4, with 19 bases in between. This CDR3 contains 15 residues. The CDR3 coding sequence is TGTGCCAGCACACCAAGCTCTACAGGGAGCACTGAAGCTTTCTTT. Protein sequence: CASTPSSTGSTEAFF.

The chain joins TRBV9 to TRBJ2-2; 8 bases match TRBD2. Per germline, CDR1 SGDLS and CDR2 YYNGEE. CDR3 length equals 15 residues. Unmatched junction bases numbered 4, after V lost 0 bases and J lost 6 bases. The CDR3 loop reads CASSVAGGRPGELFF. CDR3 DNA sequence: TGTGCCAGCAGCGTAGCGGGAGGGCGGCCCGGGGAGCTGTTTTTT.

The chain combines TRBV12-5 with TRBJ1-2; possible D gene TRBD1, 6 bases. V lost 3 bases, J lost 4 bases, and 12 bases lay in between. Germline CDR1 reads LGHNT; CDR2 reads FRNRAP. The CDR3 has 14 amino acids. Written as DNA, the CDR3 is TGTGCTAGTGGTTTAGAAACAGGGACCTATGGCTACACCTTC. Translated, it gives CASGLETGTYGYTF.

This chain uses TRBV29-1 with TRBJ1-1; D not resolved. Germline V gene lookup returns CDR1 SQVTM and CDR2 ANQGSEA. Between the trimmed V and J ends, which lost 4 bases and 8 bases, there was a span of 26 bases. This CDR3 comprises 16 residues. As DNA, the CDR3 is TGCAGCGTTGTGGCCCCCGGCGCGCGGAGTGGAGTAGAAGCTTTCTTT. Translating it yields CSVVAPGARSGVEAFF.

The J gene is TRBJ1-2, the V gene TRBV5-6, with TRBD1 as a possible D gene (5 bases). Deletions cut 4 bases from V and 8 bases from J, with 21 bases between. The CDR3 sequence is 15 residues long. The germline CDR1 and CDR2 sequences are SGHDT and YYEEEE. The CDR3 nucleotides read TGTGCCAGCAGCCGGGCGTCGACAGACCTTGCGGGCTACACCTTC. Residues: CASSRASTDLAGYTF.

The chain uses TRBV29-1 and TRBJ2-5; tentative D call: TRBD1 (6 bases). The J call is in doubt because the DNA end fits TRBJ2-7 better. Germline V CDR1 and CDR2: SQVTM, ANQGSEA. This CDR3 comprises 11 residues. CDR3 amino acids: CSVPDRYEQYF. CDR3 DNA: TGCAGCGTTCCGGACAGATACGAGCAGTACTTC.

V and J are TRBV10-3 and TRBJ2-3; TRBD2 might be the D (5 bases). Germline assignment: CDR1 ENHRY and CDR2 SYGVKD. CDR3 length equals 11 residues. The germline V and J ends were trimmed by 7 bases and 5 bases, with 7 bases remaining between them. CDR3 bases: TGTGCCATCAACGAGGGAGATACGCAGTATTTT. Translation gives CAINEGDTQYF.

The chain has TRBV7-6 and TRBJ2-7; D gene unclear. V was shortened by 5 bases and J by 3 bases, with 14 bases between the two germline ends. Looked up from germline, CDR1 is SGHVS and CDR2 is FNYEAQ. The CDR3 runs 14 residues. The CDR3 reads CASSLRKDFYEQYF. The CDR3 coding sequence is TGTGCCAGCAGCCTCAGGAAGGATTTCTACGAGCAGTACTTC.